This T cell receptor (beta chain) is drawn from a study of a mutant IDH1 vaccine in newly diagnosed glioma. For the study at large: Vaccination followed radiotherapy alone by 4-6 weeks, or accompanied temozolomide cycles.

Time point indicated: week 35, safety follow-up. The vaccine gave 300 ug of a 20-mer mutant IDH1 peptide subcutaneously per dose. This clone was picked up a small number of times. Its antigen is unidentified. Using immunoSEQ multiplex PCR, the repertoire was profiled, and TCRdb retains in-frame clones only, with some absent. The table lists 45,000 to 60,000 clones, approximately 90% of them singletons. Germline loops: CDR1 MNHNS, CDR2 SASEGT. The CDR3 extends over 15 amino acids. Trimming took off 6 bases at V and 1 base at J, with 15 bases between the two ends. The TCR was taken from a middle-aged woman with glioma. The chain employs TRBV6-1 and TRBJ1-1; a possible D gene is TRBD1 (6 bases). Source: PBMCs, taken from a glioma patient whose treatment included an IDH1 peptide vaccine. The CDR3 loop reads CASRGLGGQNTEAFF. CDR3 in DNA: TGTGCCAGCAGGGGGTTGGGGGGACAGAACACTGAAGCTTTCTTT.